One and the same sample provided the 4 T cell receptor beta chains below, sequenced in a study of shared clonotypes between healthy human individuals. Only in-frame clones appear in the TCRdb table, and some are missing; sequencing was by immunoSEQ multiplex PCR. The profile covers millions of clones, with roughly 95% appearing a single time and 0.1% to 0.15% taken by the ten largest. Sequencing was done on a sample of naive CD4+ T cells sorted from blood. Sample subset: CD45RA+ positively selected. These receptors originate from a man between 18 and 29 years old in good health.

V is TRBV27 and J is TRBJ1-1, with a weak D call TRBD1 (5 bases). The CDR3 consists of 13 residues. Germline values: CDR1 MNHEY, CDR2 SMNVEV (reference sequence). The germline V and J ends were trimmed by 4 bases and 6 bases, with 12 bases remaining between them. As DNA, the CDR3 is TGTGCCAGCAGTTCGACAGTTTGGGCTGAAGCTTTCTTT. Translating it yields CASSSTVWAEAFF.

This chain connects TRBV7-9 to TRBJ1-1; D might be TRBD1 (6 bases). This CDR3 has 14 amino acids. The germline CDR1 and CDR2 sequences are SEHNR and FQNEAQ (reference sequence). With 5 bases removed from V and 6 bases from J, the gap between germline ends came to 16 bases. The CDR3 nucleotides are TGTGCCAGCAGCCCTAAGATGGGGGCCGCTGAAGCTTTCTTT. Amino acid sequence: CASSPKMGAAEAFF. Full variable domain (rest looked up from reference TRBV7-9 and TRBJ1-1): DTGVSQNPRHKITKRGQNVTFRCDPISEHNRLYWYRQTLGQGPEFLTYFQNEAQLEKSRLLSDRFSAERPKGSFSTLEIQRTEQGDSAMYLCASSPKMGAAEAFFGQGTRLTVV.

This chain joins TRBV30 and TRBJ2-7; 8 bases agree with TRBD2. The V gene end was trimmed by 4 bases and the J gene end by 1 base; junction bases not matched to a gene: 6. The CDR3 has 14 residues. Germline loops: CDR1 GTSNPN, CDR2 SVGIG (reference sequence). CDR3 DNA: TGTGCCTGGAACCCGGGACTAGGGTCCTACGAGCAGTACTTC. This translates into CAWNPGLGSYEQYF.

The CDR3 here is CASSLVGSSYNEQFF. In DNA form, the CDR3 reads TGTGCCAGCAGCTTGGTCGGCAGCTCCTACAATGAGCAGTTCTTC. The V and J genes are TRBV5-6 and TRBJ2-1; D gene unclear. Trimming cost V 0 bases and J 0 bases, with 7 bases left between them. Per the germline V gene, CDR1 is SGHDT and CDR2 is YYEEEE. The CDR3 has 15 amino acids.